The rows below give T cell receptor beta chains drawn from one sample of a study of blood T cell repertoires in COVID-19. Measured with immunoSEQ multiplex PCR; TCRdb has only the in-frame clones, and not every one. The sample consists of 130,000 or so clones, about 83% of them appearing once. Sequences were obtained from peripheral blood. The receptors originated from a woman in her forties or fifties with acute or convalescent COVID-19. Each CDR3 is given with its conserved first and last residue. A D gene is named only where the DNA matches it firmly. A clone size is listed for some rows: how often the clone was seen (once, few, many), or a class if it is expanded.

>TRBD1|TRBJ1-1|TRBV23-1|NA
CASRPPGQGEWNTEAFF
TGCGCCAGCAGGCCACCGGGACAGGGCGAGTGGAACACTGAAGCTTTCTTT
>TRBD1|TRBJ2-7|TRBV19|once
CASSPGQGTYEQYF
TGTGCCAGTAGTCCTGGACAGGGGACCTACGAGCAGTACTTC
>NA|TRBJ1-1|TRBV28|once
CASSLGGAVGTEAFF
TGTGCCAGCAGCCTGGGGGGGGCGGTCGGCACTGAAGCTTTCTTT
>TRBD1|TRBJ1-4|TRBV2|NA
CASKGTAGKREKLFF
TGTGCCAGCAAAGGGACAGCGGGTAAAAGAGAAAAACTGTTTTTT
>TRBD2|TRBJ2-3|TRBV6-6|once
CASSPGAGGGSDTQYF
TGTGCCAGCAGTCCCGGGGCGGGAGGTGGATCAGATACGCAGTATTTT
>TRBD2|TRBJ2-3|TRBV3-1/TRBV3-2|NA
CASSQVAGGPGDTQYF
TGTGCCAGCAGCCAAGTGGCGGGGGGGCCTGGAGATACGCAGTATTTT
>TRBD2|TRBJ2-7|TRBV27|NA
CASGSPAGGVYEQYF
TGTGCCAGCGGATCCCCAGCGGGAGGCGTCTACGAGCAGTACTTC
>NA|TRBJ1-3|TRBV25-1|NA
CASSDRGTGNTIYF
TGTGCCAGCAGCGATAGGGGGACGGGAAACACCATATATTTT
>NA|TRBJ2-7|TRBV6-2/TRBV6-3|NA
CASSPDSSREQYF
TGTGCCAGCAGCCCAGACTCGTCCCGCGAGCAGTACTTC
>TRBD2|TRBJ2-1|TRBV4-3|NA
CASSQSRLAGGPGEQFF
TGCGCCAGCAGCCAATCCCGGCTAGCGGGGGGGCCGGGTGAGCAGTTCTTC
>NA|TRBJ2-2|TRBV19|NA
CASTFNSNTGELFF
TGTGCCAGTACCTTTAACTCGAACACCGGGGAGCTGTTTTTT
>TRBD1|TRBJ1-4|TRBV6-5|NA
CASSYETGARRMTLFF
TGTGCCAGCAGTTATGAGACAGGGGCGCGCCGGATGACACTGTTTTTT
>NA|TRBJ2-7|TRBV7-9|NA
CASSSTGDEQYF
TGTGCCAGCAGTTCAACGGGGGACGAGCAGTACTTC
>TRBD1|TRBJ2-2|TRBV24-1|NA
CATSETGDFTGELFF
TGTGCCACCAGTGAGACAGGGGATTTCACCGGGGAGCTGTTTTTT
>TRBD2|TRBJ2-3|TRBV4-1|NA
CASSPLAETTDTQYF
TGCGCCAGCAGCCCACTAGCGGAAACCACAGATACGCAGTATTTT
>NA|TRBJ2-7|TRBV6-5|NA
CASSYAQVPYEQYF
TGTGCCAGCAGTTACGCGCAGGTCCCCTACGAGCAGTACTTC
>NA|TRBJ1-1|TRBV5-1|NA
CASSSGQGYTEAFF
TGCGCCAGCAGCTCGGGACAAGGCTACACTGAAGCTTTCTTT
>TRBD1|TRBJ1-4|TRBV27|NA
CASSNFGQGVYNEKLFF
TGTGCCAGCAGCAATTTCGGACAGGGGGTATATAATGAAAAACTGTTTTTT
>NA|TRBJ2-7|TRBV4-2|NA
CASSQDHTTVTYEQYF
TGTGCCAGCAGCCAAGACCATACGACAGTTACCTACGAGCAGTACTTC
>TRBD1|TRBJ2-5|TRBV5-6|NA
CASSGDRAETQYF
TGTGCCAGCAGCGGCGACAGGGCCGAGACCCAGTACTTC
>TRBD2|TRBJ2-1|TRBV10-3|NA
CAINPTSGRANEQFF
TGTGCCATCAACCCAACTAGCGGGAGGGCCAATGAGCAGTTCTTC
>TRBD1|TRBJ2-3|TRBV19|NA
CATLGQGVLLSPRTDTQYF
TGTGCCACCTTGGGACAGGGGGTCTTATTAAGCCCCCGCACAGATACGCAGTATTTT
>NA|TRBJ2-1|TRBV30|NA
CAWSVTGEDEQFF
TGTGCCTGGAGTGTAACAGGGGAGGATGAGCAGTTCTTC
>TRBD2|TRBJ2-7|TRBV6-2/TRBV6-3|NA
CASSSPGLAGEGKLYEQYF
TGTGCCAGCAGCTCACCCGGACTAGCGGGAGAGGGGAAATTATACGAGCAGTACTTC
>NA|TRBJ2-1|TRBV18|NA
CASSPRGRNHEQFF
TGTGCCAGCTCACCACGTGGGAGGAACCATGAGCAGTTCTTC
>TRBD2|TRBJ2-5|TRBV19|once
CASSITSGIETQYF
TGTGCCAGTAGTATCACTAGCGGGATAGAGACCCAGTACTTC
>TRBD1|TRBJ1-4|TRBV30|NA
CAWRNRQGPSEKLFF
TGTGCCTGGAGGAACAGACAGGGACCGAGTGAAAAACTGTTTTTT
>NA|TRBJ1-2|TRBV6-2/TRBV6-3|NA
CASSYRVDYGYTF
TGTGCCAGCAGTTACCGGGTAGACTATGGCTACACCTTC
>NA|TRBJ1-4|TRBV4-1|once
CASSDNLFPSEKLFF
TGCGCCAGCAGCGATAACTTATTCCCTAGTGAAAAACTGTTTTTT
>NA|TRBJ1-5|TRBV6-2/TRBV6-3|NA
CASSYNEGGGQPQHF
TGTGCCAGCAGTTATAATGAGGGCGGTGGGCAGCCCCAGCATTTT
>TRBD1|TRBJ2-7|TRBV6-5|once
CASSFPGQGFYEQYF
TGTGCCAGCAGCTTCCCGGGACAGGGGTTCTACGAGCAGTACTTC
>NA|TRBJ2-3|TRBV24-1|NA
CATSDAPGSDAKQYF
TGTGCCACCAGTGATGCCCCGGGTAGCGATGCGAAACAGTATTTT
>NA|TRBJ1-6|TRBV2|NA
CASSEPSPLHF
TGTGCCAGCAGTGAACCATCACCCCTCCACTTT
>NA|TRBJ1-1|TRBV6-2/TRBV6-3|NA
CASSYSPTGSEAFF
TGTGCCAGCAGTTACTCGCCTACAGGGTCTGAAGCTTTCTTT
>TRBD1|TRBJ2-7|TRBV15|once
CATRDRGTYEQYF
TGTGCCACCAGAGACAGGGGAACCTACGAGCAGTACTTC
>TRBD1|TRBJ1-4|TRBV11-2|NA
CASSLGAGTGLRNEKLFF
TGTGCCAGCAGCTTAGGCGCCGGGACAGGGCTACGAAATGAAAAACTGTTTTTT
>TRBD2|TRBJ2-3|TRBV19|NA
CASSIALAETLTDTQYF
TGTGCCAGTAGTATAGCCCTAGCGGAAACACTCACAGATACGCAGTATTTT
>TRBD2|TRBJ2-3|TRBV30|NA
CAWGLWEGTQYF
TGTGCCTGGGGACTGTGGGAGGGTACGCAGTATTTT
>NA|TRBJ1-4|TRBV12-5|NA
CASGLVPPNPRVREKLFF
TGTGCTAGTGGTTTGGTACCCCCGAATCCCAGGGTGAGGGAAAAACTGTTTTTT
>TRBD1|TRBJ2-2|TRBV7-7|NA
CASTPDRVETGELFF
TGTGCCAGCACCCCGGACAGGGTGGAAACCGGGGAGCTGTTTTTT
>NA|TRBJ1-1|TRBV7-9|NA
CASSLDWAANTEAFF
TGTGCCAGCAGCTTAGATTGGGCAGCGAACACTGAAGCTTTCTTT
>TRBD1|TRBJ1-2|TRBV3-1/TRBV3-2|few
CASSQGTGQYGYTF
TGTGCCAGCAGCCAAGGGACAGGGCAATATGGCTACACCTTC
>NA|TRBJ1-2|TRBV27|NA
CASSLFAASGYTF
TGTGCCAGCAGTTTATTTGCGGCGAGTGGCTACACCTTC
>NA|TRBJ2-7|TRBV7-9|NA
CASSPEPGFNEQYF
TGTGCCAGCAGCCCAGAACCCGGGTTTAACGAGCAGTACTTC
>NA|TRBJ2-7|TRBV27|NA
CASSLGAVVDEQYF
TGTGCCAGCAGTTTAGGGGCGGTCGTAGACGAGCAGTACTTC
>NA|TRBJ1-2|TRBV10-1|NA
CASSEVGPSHYGYTF
TGCGCCAGCAGTGAGGTGGGCCCTTCGCACTATGGCTACACCTTC